The 5 T cell receptor beta chains in this list originate from one sample, sequenced in a study of cytomegalovirus exposure and HLA in healthy donors. PCR involved 60 Vbeta and 13 Jbeta primers. Assay: immunoSEQ multiplex PCR; the TCRdb copy retains only in-frame clones and omits some. The sample includes 150,000 to 200,000 clones, around three quarters of them seen just once. The sequenced material came from PBMCs. These receptors were collected from a woman aged 40 to 50 in good health and CMV-seronegative.

The V gene is TRBV7-2, the J gene TRBJ1-2; the D is unclear. The V and J ends lost 9 bases and 5 bases respectively, with 16 bases between them. There are 13 residues in the CDR3. Germline CDR1 is SGHTA and CDR2 is FQGNSA. In nucleotides, the CDR3 is TGTGCCAGTTCTAAGCCGGGGTTTTATGGCTACACCTTC. This encodes CASSKPGFYGYTF.

The V and J genes are TRBV28 and TRBJ1-3, with 12 bases fitting TRBD1. V was pared by 4 bases and J by 7 bases, with 8 bases of the junction left unmatched. This CDR3 is 16 amino acids long. CDR1 MDHEN and CDR2 SYDVKM come from the germline V gene. Written as DNA, the CDR3 is TGTGCCAGCAGTTCGTTGGGACAGGGGGCCAAGAACACCATATATTTT. Protein sequence: CASSSLGQGAKNTIYF. Supplemented by reference TRBV28 and TRBJ1-3, the full variable domain reads DVKVTQSSRYLVKRTGEKVFLECVQDMDHENMFWYRQDPGLGLRLIYFSYDVKMKEKGDIPEGYSVSREKKERFSLILESASTNQTSMYLCASSSLGQGAKNTIYFGEGSWLTVV.

This clone was recorded a few times. J is TRBJ1-4 and V is TRBV7-9; D gene ambiguous. Per the germline V gene, CDR1 is SEHNR and CDR2 is FQNEAQ (reference sequence). The CDR3 is 15 residues long. The V end lost 6 bases, the J end lost 6 bases, and 17 bases lay between the germline ends. As DNA, the CDR3 is TGTGCCAGCAGTTTCGCAGCGGCGGGAGATGAAAAACTGTTTTTT. It encodes CASSFAAAGDEKLFF.

This chain links TRBV28 with TRBJ1-2; D gene ambiguous. Trimming stripped 4 bases from V and 4 bases from J, with 16 bases between. The V gene's germline CDR1 is MDHEN and CDR2 SYDVKM. The CDR3 spans 15 residues. This CDR3 is CASSSPPNSRYGYTF. As DNA, the CDR3 is TGTGCCAGCAGTTCCCCACCCAACAGCCGCTATGGCTACACCTTC.

In its sample, this clone was seen once. The V gene is TRBV7-9, the J gene TRBJ2-2; 12 bases map to TRBD2. V dropped 5 bases and J dropped 1; count of bases not matched to a gene: 2. The CDR3 runs 16 residues. Germline CDR1 SEHNR, CDR2 FQNEAQ (reference sequence). CDR3 sequence (DNA): TGTGCCAGCAGCCTGACTAGCGGGAGGAACACCGGGGAGCTGTTTTTT. Translated, it gives CASSLTSGRNTGELFF.